These T cell receptor beta chains were read from a single sample in a study of beta chain features in type 1 diabetes. Assay: immunoSEQ multiplex PCR; the TCRdb copy retains only in-frame clones and omits some. The sample records some 900,000 clones, roughly 17% being singletons. The sequenced sample was naive CD4+ T cells from blood. These receptors were obtained from a woman younger than 35 in good health. The CDR3 runs from the conserved cysteine through the conserved F or W. A D gene is named only where the DNA matches it firmly. Rows give clone size only sometimes, using once, few, many, or a class for an expanded clone.

cdr3_length: 15; d_call: TRBD2; v_call: TRBV4-3; j_call: TRBJ2-7; clone_size: few; cdr3_aa: CASSQVLAASYEQYF; cdr3_nt: TGCGCCAGCAGCCAGGTACTAGCGGCCTCCTACGAGCAGTACTTC
cdr3_length: 15; d_call: TRBD2; v_call: TRBV11-2; j_call: TRBJ2-7; clone_size: .; cdr3_aa: CASSRTGTSGYEQYF; cdr3_nt: TGTGCCAGCAGCCGTACCGGGACTAGCGGCTACGAGCAGTACTTC
cdr3_length: 15; d_call: TRBD1; v_call: TRBV9; j_call: TRBJ1-1; clone_size: .; cdr3_aa: CASNGGGNMNTEAFF; cdr3_nt: TGTGCCAGCAACGGAGGGGGCAACATGAACACTGAAGCTTTCTTT
cdr3_length: 15; d_call: .; v_call: TRBV5-4; j_call: TRBJ2-1; clone_size: .; cdr3_aa: CASSLDRGSYNEQFF; cdr3_nt: TGTGCCAGCAGCTTGGACCGAGGGTCCTACAATGAGCAGTTCTTC
cdr3_length: 15; d_call: .; v_call: TRBV28; j_call: TRBJ2-6; clone_size: few; cdr3_aa: CASSLGGSGANVLTF; cdr3_nt: TGTGCCAGCAGCTTAGGGGGCTCTGGGGCCAACGTCCTGACTTTC
cdr3_length: 15; d_call: TRBD1; v_call: TRBV4-2; j_call: TRBJ1-5; clone_size: .; cdr3_aa: CASSQDPGQDQPQHF; cdr3_nt: TGTGCCAGCAGCCAAGATCCGGGACAGGATCAGCCCCAGCATTTT
cdr3_length: 16; d_call: TRBD1; v_call: TRBV7-3; j_call: TRBJ1-1; clone_size: few; cdr3_aa: CASSLFATGGLTEAFF; cdr3_nt: TGTGCCAGCAGCTTATTTGCGACAGGGGGCTTGACTGAAGCTTTCTTT
cdr3_length: 14; d_call: .; v_call: TRBV7-9; j_call: TRBJ1-1; clone_size: few; cdr3_aa: CASSFEMRNTEAFF; cdr3_nt: TGTGCCAGCAGCTTCGAGATGAGGAACACTGAAGCTTTCTTT
cdr3_length: 14; d_call: .; v_call: TRBV29-1; j_call: TRBJ1-3; clone_size: few; cdr3_aa: CSVGTGLSGNTIYF; cdr3_nt: TGCAGCGTTGGCACAGGACTTTCTGGAAACACCATATATTTT
cdr3_length: 13; d_call: .; v_call: TRBV15; j_call: TRBJ1-1; clone_size: .; cdr3_aa: CATSRDVQRVAFF; cdr3_nt: TGTGCCACCAGCAGAGATGTTCAACGGGTGGCTTTCTTT
cdr3_length: 15; d_call: TRBD2; v_call: TRBV10-3; j_call: TRBJ2-7; clone_size: .; cdr3_aa: CAIRGVLAGAYEQYF; cdr3_nt: TGTGCCATCAGGGGCGTTCTAGCGGGGGCCTACGAGCAGTACTTC
cdr3_length: 14; d_call: .; v_call: TRBV11-1; j_call: TRBJ2-7; clone_size: .; cdr3_aa: CASSFPTSISEQYF; cdr3_nt: TGTGCCAGCAGCTTTCCGACTTCGATAAGCGAGCAGTACTTC
cdr3_length: 12; d_call: .; v_call: TRBV2; j_call: TRBJ1-5; clone_size: .; cdr3_aa: CASSVVTEPQHF; cdr3_nt: TGTGCCAGCAGTGTTGTGACAGAGCCCCAGCATTTT
cdr3_length: 14; d_call: TRBD1; v_call: TRBV28; j_call: TRBJ1-3; clone_size: .; cdr3_aa: CASSFWDRDYTIYF; cdr3_nt: TGTGCCAGCAGTTTCTGGGACAGGGATTACACCATATATTTT
cdr3_length: 15; d_call: TRBD1; v_call: TRBV28; j_call: TRBJ2-7; clone_size: .; cdr3_aa: CASGKPGQGSYEQYF; cdr3_nt: TGTGCCAGCGGCAAACCGGGACAGGGGTCCTACGAGCAGTACTTC
cdr3_length: 16; d_call: TRBD1; v_call: TRBV4-2; j_call: TRBJ2-3; clone_size: few; cdr3_aa: CASSQDQQGALDTQYF; cdr3_nt: TGTGCCAGCAGCCAAGATCAACAGGGGGCCTTAGATACGCAGTATTTT
cdr3_length: 16; d_call: .; v_call: TRBV27; j_call: TRBJ2-6; clone_size: .; cdr3_aa: CASSSRTFSGANVLTF; cdr3_nt: TGTGCCAGCAGTTCCAGGACCTTCTCTGGGGCCAACGTCCTGACTTTC
cdr3_length: 14; d_call: .; v_call: TRBV28; j_call: TRBJ2-1; clone_size: few; cdr3_aa: CASRGPSSYNEQFF; cdr3_nt: TGTGCCAGCAGGGGGCCTAGCTCCTACAATGAGCAGTTCTTC
cdr3_length: 14; d_call: .; v_call: TRBV28; j_call: TRBJ2-7; clone_size: .; cdr3_aa: CASRTGALVYEQYF; cdr3_nt: TGTGCCAGCAGGACAGGTGCCCTAGTCTACGAGCAGTACTTC
cdr3_length: 18; d_call: TRBD2; v_call: TRBV9; j_call: TRBJ2-1; clone_size: .; cdr3_aa: CASSVDPPLAGVRNEQFF; cdr3_nt: TGTGCCAGCAGCGTAGACCCCCCACTAGCGGGAGTACGCAATGAGCAGTTCTTC
cdr3_length: 13; d_call: .; v_call: TRBV5-4; j_call: TRBJ2-5; clone_size: few; cdr3_aa: CASSLQGQETQYF; cdr3_nt: TGTGCCAGCAGCTTGCAGGGCCAGGAGACCCAGTACTTC
cdr3_length: 17; d_call: .; v_call: TRBV11-2; j_call: TRBJ1-1; clone_size: .; cdr3_aa: CASSLVPEWGMNTEAFF; cdr3_nt: TGTGCCAGCAGCTTAGTACCTGAGTGGGGGATGAACACTGAAGCTTTCTTT
cdr3_length: 14; d_call: TRBD1; v_call: TRBV29-1; j_call: TRBJ2-7; clone_size: few; cdr3_aa: CSVEMGQGAYEQYF; cdr3_nt: TGCAGCGTTGAGATGGGGCAGGGGGCCTACGAGCAGTACTTC
cdr3_length: 17; d_call: TRBD2; v_call: TRBV7-9; j_call: TRBJ2-1; clone_size: .; cdr3_aa: CASTDETGGSSYNEQFF; cdr3_nt: TGTGCCAGCACCGACGAGACGGGAGGATCATCCTACAATGAGCAGTTCTTC
cdr3_length: 16; d_call: TRBD2; v_call: TRBV7-9; j_call: TRBJ2-1; clone_size: once; cdr3_aa: CASSSWGQREGPEQFF; cdr3_nt: TGTGCCAGCAGCAGCTGGGGTCAGCGGGAGGGCCCTGAGCAGTTCTTC
cdr3_length: 11; d_call: .; v_call: TRBV28; j_call: TRBJ2-6; clone_size: .; cdr3_aa: CASSWANVLTF; cdr3_nt: TGTGCCAGCAGTTGGGCCAACGTCCTGACTTTC
cdr3_length: 17; d_call: .; v_call: TRBV28; j_call: TRBJ2-5; clone_size: .; cdr3_aa: CASSPPRTGVVQETQYF; cdr3_nt: TGTGCCAGCAGTCCCCCCCGGACGGGGGTGGTTCAAGAGACCCAGTACTTC
cdr3_length: 16; d_call: TRBD1; v_call: TRBV25-1; j_call: TRBJ2-3; clone_size: .; cdr3_aa: CASSDDGTGVADTQYF; cdr3_nt: TGTGCCAGCAGTGACGACGGGACAGGGGTGGCAGATACGCAGTATTTT
cdr3_length: 14; d_call: .; v_call: TRBV6-6; j_call: TRBJ2-7; clone_size: .; cdr3_aa: CASRARQGIYEQYF; cdr3_nt: TGTGCCAGCAGAGCACGCCAGGGTATCTACGAGCAGTACTTC
cdr3_length: 16; d_call: TRBD2; v_call: TRBV5-4; j_call: TRBJ2-2; clone_size: few; cdr3_aa: CASSRSGRAGTGELFF; cdr3_nt: TGTGCCAGCAGCCGTAGCGGGAGGGCCGGAACCGGGGAGCTGTTTTTT
cdr3_length: 15; d_call: TRBD1; v_call: TRBV28; j_call: TRBJ2-7; clone_size: .; cdr3_aa: CASSPPGQGVHEQYF; cdr3_nt: TGTGCCAGCAGCCCCCCGGGACAGGGGGTCCACGAGCAGTACTTC
cdr3_length: 14; d_call: TRBD1; v_call: TRBV6-6; j_call: TRBJ1-4; clone_size: .; cdr3_aa: CASRLGQGREKLFF; cdr3_nt: TGTGCCAGCAGACTGGGACAGGGAAGAGAAAAACTGTTTTTT
cdr3_length: 15; d_call: TRBD2; v_call: TRBV5-1; j_call: TRBJ2-5; clone_size: .; cdr3_aa: CASRQQGRGEETQYF; cdr3_nt: TGCGCCAGCAGGCAGCAAGGGAGGGGAGAAGAGACCCAGTACTTC
cdr3_length: 14; d_call: .; v_call: TRBV7-9; j_call: TRBJ2-1; clone_size: .; cdr3_aa: CASSLTPKGFCAFF; cdr3_nt: TGTGCCAGCAGCTTAACACCAAAGGGATTCTGTGCGTTCTTC
cdr3_length: 14; d_call: TRBD2; v_call: TRBV6-1; j_call: TRBJ2-1; clone_size: .; cdr3_aa: CASSRTSVDNEQFF; cdr3_nt: TGTGCCAGCAGTCGGACTAGCGTCGACAATGAGCAGTTCTTC
cdr3_length: 14; d_call: .; v_call: TRBV15; j_call: TRBJ2-2; clone_size: .; cdr3_aa: CATSIDLRPGELFF; cdr3_nt: TGTGCCACCAGCATCGACTTACGTCCCGGGGAGCTGTTTTTT
cdr3_length: 12; d_call: .; v_call: TRBV29-1; j_call: TRBJ2-5; clone_size: few; cdr3_aa: CSVQFTTETQYF; cdr3_nt: TGCAGCGTGCAATTTACAACAGAGACCCAGTACTTC
cdr3_length: 11; d_call: TRBD1; v_call: TRBV2; j_call: TRBJ2-7; clone_size: few; cdr3_aa: CASGQVGEQYF; cdr3_nt: TGTGCCAGTGGACAGGTGGGCGAGCAGTACTTC
cdr3_length: 14; d_call: .; v_call: TRBV28; j_call: TRBJ2-1; clone_size: few; cdr3_aa: CASSPPQGYNEQFF; cdr3_nt: TGTGCCAGCAGTCCACCACAGGGTTACAATGAGCAGTTCTTC
cdr3_length: 15; d_call: TRBD2; v_call: TRBV4-2; j_call: TRBJ2-5; clone_size: few; cdr3_aa: CASSPRLAVQETQYF; cdr3_nt: TGTGCCAGCAGCCCCCGACTAGCGGTACAAGAGACCCAGTACTTC
cdr3_length: 15; d_call: .; v_call: TRBV27; j_call: TRBJ2-3; clone_size: .; cdr3_aa: CASSRIRSMTDTQYF; cdr3_nt: TGTGCCAGCAGTCGGATTAGGAGTATGACAGATACGCAGTATTTT
cdr3_length: 13; d_call: .; v_call: TRBV5-1; j_call: TRBJ1-1; clone_size: .; cdr3_aa: CASSPLEGTEAFF; cdr3_nt: TGCGCCAGCAGCCCCTTAGAGGGGACTGAAGCTTTCTTT
cdr3_length: 15; d_call: TRBD2; v_call: TRBV6-8; j_call: TRBJ2-7; clone_size: .; cdr3_aa: CASGRASGSRDEQYF; cdr3_nt: TGTGCCAGCGGGAGGGCTAGCGGGAGCCGGGACGAGCAGTACTTC
cdr3_length: 13; d_call: .; v_call: TRBV4-3; j_call: TRBJ2-1; clone_size: few; cdr3_aa: CASSQDREDEQFF; cdr3_nt: TGCGCCAGCAGCCAAGATCGGGAAGATGAGCAGTTCTTC
cdr3_length: 14; d_call: TRBD1; v_call: TRBV5-4; j_call: TRBJ2-3; clone_size: .; cdr3_aa: CASSSRGRTDTQYF; cdr3_nt: TGTGCCAGCAGCTCCAGGGGGCGGACAGATACGCAGTATTTT
cdr3_length: 13; d_call: .; v_call: TRBV28; j_call: TRBJ2-7; clone_size: .; cdr3_aa: CATHSGTSYEQYF; cdr3_nt: TGTGCCACCCATAGCGGAACTTCCTACGAGCAGTACTTC